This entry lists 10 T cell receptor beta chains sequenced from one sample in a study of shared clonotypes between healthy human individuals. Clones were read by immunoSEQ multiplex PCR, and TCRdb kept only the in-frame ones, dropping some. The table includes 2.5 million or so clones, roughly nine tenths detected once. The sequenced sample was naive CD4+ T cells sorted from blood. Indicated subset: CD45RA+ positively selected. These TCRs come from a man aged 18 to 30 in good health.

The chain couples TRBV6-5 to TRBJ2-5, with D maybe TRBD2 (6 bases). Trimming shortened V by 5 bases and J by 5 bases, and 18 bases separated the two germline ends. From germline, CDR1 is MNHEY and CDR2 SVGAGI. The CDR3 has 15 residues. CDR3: CASSPNPGGSETQYF. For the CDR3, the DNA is TGTGCCAGCAGTCCGAACCCCGGAGGGTCGGAGACCCAGTACTTC.

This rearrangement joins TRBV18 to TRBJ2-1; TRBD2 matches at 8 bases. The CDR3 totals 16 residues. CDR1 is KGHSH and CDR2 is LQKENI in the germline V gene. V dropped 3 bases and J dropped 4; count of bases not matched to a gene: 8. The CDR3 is CASSPGASGPYNEQFF. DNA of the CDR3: TGTGCCAGCTCACCGGGAGCTAGCGGGCCGTACAATGAGCAGTTCTTC.

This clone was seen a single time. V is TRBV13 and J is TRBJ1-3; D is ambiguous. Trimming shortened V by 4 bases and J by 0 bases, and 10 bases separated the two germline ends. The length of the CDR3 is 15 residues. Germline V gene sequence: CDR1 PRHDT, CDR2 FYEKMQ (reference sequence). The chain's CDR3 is CASSSLISSGNTIYF. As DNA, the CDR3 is TGTGCCAGCAGCTCCTTGATCAGCTCTGGAAACACCATATATTTT.

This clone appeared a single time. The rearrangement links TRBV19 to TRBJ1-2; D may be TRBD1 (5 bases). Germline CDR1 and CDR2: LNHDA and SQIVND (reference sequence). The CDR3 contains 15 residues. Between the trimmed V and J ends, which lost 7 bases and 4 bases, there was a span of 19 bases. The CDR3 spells CASTSWQKGTYGYTF. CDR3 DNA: TGTGCCAGTACCTCTTGGCAAAAGGGGACCTATGGCTACACCTTC.

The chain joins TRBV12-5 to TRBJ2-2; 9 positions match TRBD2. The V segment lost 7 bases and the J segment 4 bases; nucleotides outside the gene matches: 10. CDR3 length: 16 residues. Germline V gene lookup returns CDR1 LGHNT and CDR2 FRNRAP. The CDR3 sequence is CASVDRGSGSTGELFF. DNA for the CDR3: TGTGCTAGTGTCGACCGGGGTAGCGGGAGCACCGGGGAGCTGTTTTTT. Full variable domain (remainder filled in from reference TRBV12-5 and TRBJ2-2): DARVTQTPRHKVTEMGQEVTMRCQPILGHNTVFWYRQTMMQGLELLAYFRNRAPLDDSGMPKDRFSAEMPDATLATLKIQPSEPRDSAVYFCASVDRGSGSTGELFFGEGSRLTVL.

The CDR3 reads CSGVRGTDTQYF. CDR3 bases: TGCAGCGGCGTCAGAGGCACAGATACGCAGTATTTT. V usage is TRBV29-1 and J usage is TRBJ2-3; no definite D call. Trimming took off 7 bases at V and 1 base at J, with 9 bases between the two ends. This CDR3 has 12 amino acids. CDR1 and CDR2 from the germline V gene are SQVTM and ANQGSEA.

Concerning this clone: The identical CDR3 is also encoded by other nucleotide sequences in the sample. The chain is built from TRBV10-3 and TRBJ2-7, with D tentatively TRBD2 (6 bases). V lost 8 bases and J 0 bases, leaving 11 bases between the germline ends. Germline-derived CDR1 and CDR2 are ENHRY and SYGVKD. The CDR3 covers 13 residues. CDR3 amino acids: CAIGTSSSYEQYF. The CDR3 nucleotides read TGTGCCATCGGGACTTCTAGCTCCTACGAGCAGTACTTC.

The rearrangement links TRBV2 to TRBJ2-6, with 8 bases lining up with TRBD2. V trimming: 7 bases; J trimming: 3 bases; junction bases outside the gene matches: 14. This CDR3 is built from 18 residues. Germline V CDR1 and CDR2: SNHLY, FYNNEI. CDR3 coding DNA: TGTGCCAGCACCCGGGAGGGGGGCGCTTTGGTTGGGGCCAACGTCCTGACTTTC. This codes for CASTREGGALVGANVLTF.

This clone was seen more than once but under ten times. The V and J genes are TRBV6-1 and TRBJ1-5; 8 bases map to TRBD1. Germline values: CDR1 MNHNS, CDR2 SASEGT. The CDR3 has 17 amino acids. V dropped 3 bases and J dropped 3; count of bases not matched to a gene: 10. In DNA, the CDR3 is TGTGCCAGCAGTGACCCTGGACAGGGACCACTCAATCAGCCCCAGCATTTT. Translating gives CASSDPGQGPLNQPQHF.

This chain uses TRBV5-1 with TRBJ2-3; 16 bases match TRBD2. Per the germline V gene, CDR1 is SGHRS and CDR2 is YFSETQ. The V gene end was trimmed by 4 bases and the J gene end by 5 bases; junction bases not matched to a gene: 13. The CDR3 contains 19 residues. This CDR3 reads CASSPGLAGGNSLIDTQYF. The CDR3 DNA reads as TGCGCCAGCAGCCCGGGACTAGCGGGGGGGAACAGCCTCATAGATACGCAGTATTTT.